This entry concerns a single T cell receptor beta chain. The data originate from a study of blood T cells in healthy people across ages. Combining a sample-barcoded 5' primer with a J-beta primer mix, a second PCR ran for 7 to 11 cycles. TCRdb analysed the 5' RACE reads with MiXCR anew, one entry per CDR3 protein. The top ten hold about 11% of the sample, which has approximately 1.5 million distinct CDR3 sequences, 30% to 35% seen once. CDR3 length: 18 amino acids. Isolated per sample were at least 7 million PBMCs. Sequencing used blood. This clonotype originated in a woman in her 30s in good health. The V and J genes are TRBV21-1 and TRBJ2-7; the table's D call, TRBD1, was not checked against the DNA. TRBV21-1 constitutes a pseudogene. CDR3 protein: CASSPNPQRDRDHYEQYF. In DNA, the CDR3 is TGTGCCAGCAGCCCTAACCCTCAGCGGGACAGGGACCATTACGAGCAGTACTTC.